These 12 T cell receptor beta chains were sequenced from one sample in a study of T cells in Graves' hyperthyroidism and ophthalmopathy. Authors of the study amplified TCR beta CDR3 regions from RNA transcripts. The study used the HTBI primer set for a first-round RT-PCR of the TCR CDR3. TCRdb redid the calling of the multiplex PCR reads with MiXCR, one entry per CDR3 protein. The table has approximately 620,000 distinct CDR3 sequences, around 16% seen once. Specimen: blood. The receptors were sampled from a woman aged 35 to 49 with Graves' ophthalmopathy.

This clonotype has more than one count but fewer than ten. J is TRBJ2-5 and V is TRBV5-1; no definite D call. This CDR3 spans 15 amino acids. Trimming removed 0 bases at V and 5 bases at J, with 14 bases between. Germline lookup yields CDR1 SGHRS and CDR2 YFSETQ. Here the CDR3 reads CASSLARSDGETQYF. CDR3 DNA sequence: TGCGCCAGCAGCTTGGCCCGGAGCGATGGGGAGACCCAGTACTTC.

This clonotype was observed at least ten times. The chain links TRBV28 to TRBJ1-1; unclear D gene. Between the trimmed V and J ends, which lost 1 base and 0 bases, there was a span of 9 bases. In germline, CDR1 is MDHEN, CDR2 SYDVKM. The CDR3 is made up of 15 amino acids. CDR3 sequence: CASSLSVVLNTEAFF. CDR3 DNA sequence: TGTGCCAGCAGTTTATCGGTAGTCTTGAACACTGAAGCTTTCTTT. Full variable domain (outside the CDR3, taken from reference TRBV28 and TRBJ1-1): DVKVTQSSRYLVKRTGEKVFLECVQDMDHENMFWYRQDPGLGLRLIYFSYDVKMKEKGDIPEGYSVSREKKERFSLILESASTNQTSMYLCASSLSVVLNTEAFFGQGTRLTVV.

This clonotype was counted between two and nine times. The gene calls are TRBV9 and TRBJ1-6; unclear D gene. The V end was cut by 4 bases, the J end by 7 bases, with 18 bases between. CDR1 and CDR2 from the germline V gene are SGDLS and YYNGEE. The CDR3 covers 16 residues. The CDR3 bases are TGTGCCAGCAGCCCCCTCCCGGGCCCGAGGAATTCACCCCTCCACTTT. The encoded protein is CASSPLPGPRNSPLHF.

This clonotype has ten or more counts. The chain links TRBV30 to TRBJ2-5, with 8 bases fitting TRBD2. V lost 1 base to trimming and J lost 5 bases; unmatched junction nucleotides: 3. Germline CDR1 reads GTSNPN; CDR2 reads SVGIG (reference sequence). The CDR3 runs 13 residues. CDR3 DNA sequence: TGTGCCTGGAGTGCGGGAGGGGGGGAGACCCAGTACTTC. This gives the protein CAWSAGGGETQYF.

This clonotype turned up a few times. The chain joins TRBV7-8 to TRBJ1-1; no clear D gene. Per the germline V gene, CDR1 is SGHVS and CDR2 is FQNEAQ. V was cut by 1 base and J by 5 bases, with 11 bases left in between. The CDR3 runs 14 residues. Here the CDR3 reads CASSLEGVRTEAFF. CDR3 nucleotide sequence: TGTGCCAGCAGCTTAGAAGGAGTTCGGACTGAAGCTTTCTTT.

Comment on this clonotype: The junction departs from germline at one end; a sequencing error may be responsible. This chain's CDR3 is CNASQPGRGTTEAFF. In nucleotides, the CDR3 is TGCAATGCTAGTCAACCGGGACGCGGGACCACTGAAGCTTTCTTT. The chain has TRBV20-1 and TRBJ1-1; perhaps TRBD1 as D (5 bases). The CDR3 runs to 15 residues. CDR1 and CDR2 from the germline V gene are DFQATT and SNEGSKA (reference sequence).

This clonotype was seen repeatedly, ten times or more. The chain links TRBV2 to TRBJ2-7; perhaps TRBD2 as D (6 bases). Germline V gene sequence: CDR1 SNHLY, CDR2 FYNNEI. This CDR3 has 14 residues. Trimming stripped 5 bases from V and 7 bases from J, with 18 bases between. The CDR3 DNA sequence: TGTGCCAGCAGTTATAGCGGCCAAGGTCGGGAGCAGTACTTC. This codes for CASSYSGQGREQYF.

This clonotype was detected only a few times. This sequence joins TRBV7-9 and TRBJ2-7; D call uncertain. CDR1 and CDR2 from the germline V gene are SEHNR and FQNEAQ (reference sequence). The CDR3 is 13 amino acids. Trimming cost V 10 bases and J 7 bases, with 20 bases left between them. The CDR3 DNA reads as TGTGCCACCACCGCCCAGACAAGAACGGAGCAGTACTTC. Protein: CATTAQTRTEQYF.

The rearrangement links TRBV12-3 or TRBV12-4 to TRBJ1-2; 7 bases match TRBD1. Germline trimming cut 5 bases from V and 3 bases from J; bases unmatched to any gene: 6. This CDR3 spans 14 amino acids. CDR3 loop: CASSHRDRYYGYTF. DNA for the CDR3: TGTGCCAGCAGTCACCGGGACAGATACTATGGCTACACCTTC.

In this sample, this clonotype turned up many times. This chain joins TRBV6-2 or TRBV6-3 and TRBJ1-1, with a possible D match to TRBD1 (6 bases). CDR3 length: 17 amino acids. V dropped 5 bases and J dropped 0 bases, with 19 bases sitting between them. Germline lookup yields CDR1 MNHEY and CDR2 SVGEGT. The CDR3 nucleotides are TGTGCCAGCAGTAAGGACAGCGTGCCCACCATGAACACTGAAGCTTTCTTT. Its protein product is CASSKDSVPTMNTEAFF.

This clonotype was observed a few times. J is TRBJ2-1 and V is TRBV18, with 8 nucleotides matching TRBD2. CDR1 is KGHSH and CDR2 is LQKENI in the germline V gene. This CDR3 contains 16 residues. Trimming at V came to 4 bases and at J to 6 bases, leaving 11 bases not matched to a gene. CDR3: CASSRDSGISSNEQFF. The CDR3 region has the DNA TGTGCCAGCTCACGAGATAGCGGGATATCATCCAATGAGCAGTTCTTC.

The chain couples TRBV5-1 to TRBJ2-3, with D maybe TRBD2 (5 bases). The germline gives CDR1 SGHRS, CDR2 YFSETQ. This CDR3 contains 18 residues. V lost 2 bases to trimming and J lost 2 bases, with 21 bases between them. Written as DNA, the CDR3 is TGCGCCAGCAGCTTCCAGCTAGGAGGTTTTGGTGCCACAGATACGCAGTATTTT. Translating it yields CASSFQLGGFGATDTQYF.